One sample yielded the 29 T cell receptor beta chains listed below, sequenced in a study of long-term antiretroviral therapy in people with HIV. The authors ran the immunoSEQ assay, v3.0, at survey level. TCRdb's copy holds only in-frame clones and misses some; the assay was immunoSEQ multiplex PCR. The sample records 20,000 to 25,000 clones, approximately 80% being singletons. Sequences were derived from unsorted PBMCs, sampled about 4 years after starting antiretroviral therapy. These receptors were taken from a man aged 18 to 29 with HIV.

This CDR3 is CSAFGAARGSYEQYF. The CDR3 DNA sequence: TGCAGCGCCTTTGGGGCGGCCCGTGGATCCTACGAGCAGTACTTC. The chain employs TRBV29-1 and TRBJ2-7, with D perhaps matching TRBD1 (5 bases). The V end was cut by 7 bases, the J end by 1 base, with 20 bases between. Germline V gene sequence: CDR1 SQVTM, CDR2 ANQGSEA. This CDR3 contains 15 residues.

This clone came up a few times. The chain links TRBV14 to TRBJ1-6, with D hard to call. V was trimmed by 4 bases and J by 11 bases, leaving 12 bases between them. CDR1 is SGHDN and CDR2 is FVKESK in the germline V gene. This CDR3 contains 13 residues. CDR3 coding DNA: TGTGCCAGCAGCCCCCTTCGAGTGGCACCCCTCCACTTT. It codes for CASSPLRVAPLHF.

The chain combines TRBV19 with TRBJ1-5; 7 bases are a match to TRBD1. V shed 6 bases, J shed 5 bases, and the junction held 4 bases outside the gene matches. From germline, CDR1 is LNHDA and CDR2 SQIVND (reference sequence). The CDR3 spans 13 residues. CDR3 sequence reads: CASSGTDDQPQHF. In DNA form, the CDR3 reads TGTGCCAGTAGCGGGACAGACGATCAGCCCCAGCATTTT.

This clone was recorded once. The chain links TRBV6-1 to TRBJ1-1; TRBD1 matches 8 bases. This CDR3 has 13 residues. The ends lost 8 bases at V and 7 bases at J; junction bases unmatched: 9. Per the germline V gene, CDR1 is MNHNS and CDR2 is SASEGT. CDR3 bases: TGTGCCAGCCGACAGGGGTTCGGTGGTGAAGCTTTCTTT. The encoded protein is CASRQGFGGEAFF.

This chain uses TRBV27 with TRBJ2-2, with 9 bases that match TRBD2. The CDR3 loop spans 17 amino acids. V dropped 5 bases and J dropped 3; count of bases not matched to a gene: 10. The V gene's germline CDR1 is MNHEY and CDR2 SMNVEV (reference sequence). The DNA of the CDR3 is TGTGCCAGCAGTCTTTCTAGCGGGGATTTTTACACCGGGGAGCTGTTTTTT. Encoded protein: CASSLSSGDFYTGELFF.

The chain uses TRBV2 and TRBJ1-6, with D unresolved. This CDR3 has 16 amino acids. Germline CDR1 reads SNHLY; CDR2 reads FYNNEI. Deletions cut 1 base from V and 1 base from J, with 8 bases between. The DNA for the CDR3 is TGTGCCAGCAGTGAAGGGGGTTTTTCCTATAATTCACCCCTCCACTTT. Its translation: CASSEGGFSYNSPLHF.

The V gene is TRBV2, the J gene TRBJ1-5; TRBD1 matches 8 bases. Germline assignment: CDR1 SNHLY and CDR2 FYNNEI. There are 15 residues in the CDR3. V shed 7 bases and J 4 bases; nucleotides not matched to a gene: 9. CDR3 in DNA: TGTGCCAGCACCGGGACCCAGGGGGCTAATCAGCCCCAGCATTTT. Its translation: CASTGTQGANQPQHF.

This chain connects TRBV29-1 to TRBJ2-1; TRBD2 matches at 10 bases. The length of the CDR3 is 15 residues. Unmatched junction bases numbered 10, after V lost 5 bases and J lost 6 bases. The germline V gene has CDR1 SQVTM and CDR2 ANQGSEA. CDR3 residues: CSVFPGLASVNEQFF. CDR3 in DNA: TGCAGCGTTTTTCCGGGACTAGCGAGCGTCAATGAGCAGTTCTTC.

The chain has TRBV19 and TRBJ2-3; possibly TRBD1 or TRBD2 for D (7 bases each). V lost 8 bases and J 1 base, leaving 10 bases between the germline ends. Germline loops: CDR1 LNHDA, CDR2 SQIVND (reference sequence). CDR3 length equals 13 residues. In DNA form, the CDR3 reads TGTGCCAGTGGGAGGGGGCGCACAGATACGCAGTATTTT. This codes for CASGRGRTDTQYF.

The V gene is TRBV11-2, the J gene TRBJ2-5; 10 bases map to TRBD2. The CDR3 spans 16 residues. V lost 5 bases, J lost 1 base, and 7 bases stayed unmatched. Germline V gene lookup returns CDR1 SGHAT and CDR2 FQNNGV. For the CDR3, the DNA is TGTGCCAGCAGCCGAGGACTAGCGGATAGCCAAGAGACCCAGTACTTC. It is translated as CASSRGLADSQETQYF. Full variable domain (rest looked up from reference TRBV11-2 and TRBJ2-5): EAGVAQSPRYKIIEKRQSVAFWCNPISGHATLYWYQQILGQGPKLLIQFQNNGVVDDSQLPKDRFSAERLKGVDSTLKIQPAKLEDSAVYLCASSRGLADSQETQYFGPGTRLLVL.

This rearrangement joins TRBV7-9 to TRBJ2-3; D perhaps matches TRBD1 (6 bases). CDR3 size: 15 residues. Germline V CDR1 and CDR2: SEHNR, FQNEAQ (reference sequence). V gave up 2 bases and J gave up 2 bases, with 11 bases separating them. CDR3 residues: CASSLNRVYTDTQYF. CDR3 sequence (DNA): TGTGCCAGCAGCTTAAACAGGGTATACACAGATACGCAGTATTTT.

The rearrangement joins TRBV4-1 to TRBJ2-1, with TRBD1 matching over 7 bases. This CDR3 comprises 14 residues. Trimming cost V 2 bases and J 9 bases; bases outside gene matches: 7. From germline, CDR1 is MGHRA and CDR2 YSYEKL. CDR3 protein: CASSQLGTVREQFF. The CDR3 DNA sequence: TGCGCCAGCAGCCAACTGGGGACAGTTCGTGAGCAGTTCTTC.

J is TRBJ2-7 and V is TRBV6-6; D is ambiguous. Germline V gene lookup returns CDR1 MNHNY and CDR2 SVGAGI (reference sequence). V was cut by 0 bases and J by 3 bases, with 6 bases left in between. The length of the CDR3 is 13 residues. The CDR3 loop reads CASSYSWHYEQYF. The CDR3 DNA sequence: TGTGCCAGCAGTTACTCATGGCACTACGAGCAGTACTTC.

The chain joins TRBV5-1 to TRBJ1-5; no reliable D call. The germline V gene has CDR1 SGHRS and CDR2 YFSETQ. The germline V and J ends were trimmed by 2 bases and 6 bases, with 9 bases remaining between them. The CDR3 contains 13 residues. CDR3 loop: CASSLLEGQPQHF. The CDR3 coding sequence is TGCGCCAGCAGCTTATTGGAAGGTCAGCCCCAGCATTTT. Looking up the rest from reference TRBV5-1 and TRBJ1-5 gives the full variable domain: KAGVTQTPRYLIKTRGQQVTLSCSPISGHRSVSWYQQTPGQGLQFLFEYFSETQRNKGNFPGRFSGRQFSNSRSEMNVSTLELGDSALYLCASSLLEGQPQHFGDGTRLSIL.

The J gene is TRBJ2-3, the V gene TRBV30, with a weak D call TRBD2 (6 bases). The CDR3 has 14 amino acids. Germline values: CDR1 GTSNPN, CDR2 SVGIG (reference sequence). V was shortened by 4 bases and J by 2 bases, with 13 bases between the two germline ends. This CDR3 is CAWNRDSPTDTQYF. The CDR3 DNA follows: TGTGCCTGGAACCGGGACTCACCCACAGATACGCAGTATTTT.

The J gene is TRBJ1-5, the V gene TRBV19, with unresolved D. Deletions cut 5 bases from V and 4 bases from J, with 9 bases between. Germline lookup yields CDR1 LNHDA and CDR2 SQIVND (reference sequence). The CDR3 runs 13 residues. The CDR3 here is CASSPDQNQPQHF. Here the CDR3 DNA reads TGTGCCAGTAGTCCCGACCAAAATCAGCCCCAGCATTTT.

A word on this clone: This specimen includes other DNA sequences encoding the same CDR3. This rearrangement joins TRBV4-1 to TRBJ2-2, with D perhaps matching TRBD2 (7 bases). The CDR3 contains 15 residues. The V gene lost 4 bases and the J gene lost 5 bases, with 14 bases spanning the gap. Germline CDR1 and CDR2: MGHRA and YSYEKL. The CDR3 sequence is CASSPLGGGTGELFF. The CDR3 nucleotides read TGCGCCAGCAGCCCCCTAGGGGGGGGGACCGGGGAGCTGTTTTTT.

This sequence joins TRBV13 and TRBJ1-3; no reliable D call. This CDR3 is 19 amino acids long. Germline CDR1 is PRHDT and CDR2 is FYEKMQ (reference sequence). Deletions cut 0 bases from V and 1 base from J, with 19 bases between. The DNA of the CDR3 is TGTGCCAGCAGCTTAGGAGGCAGCTGGGTTTTGGCGTCTGGAAACACCATATATTTT. Its protein is CASSLGGSWVLASGNTIYF.

The gene calls are TRBV7-8 and TRBJ2-5; a possible D gene is TRBD2 (6 bases). Germline CDR1 SGHVS, CDR2 FQNEAQ. The CDR3 contains 15 residues. Trimming cost V 3 bases and J 4 bases, with 15 bases left between them. CDR3 residues: CASSFGNGGAETQYF. In DNA form, the CDR3 reads TGTGCCAGCAGCTTTGGCAACGGGGGTGCAGAGACCCAGTACTTC.

V is TRBV5-1 and J is TRBJ1-2; D possibly corresponds to TRBD1 (6 bases). The germline V gene has CDR1 SGHRS and CDR2 YFSETQ. V lost 4 bases and J lost 5, with 18 bases in between. The CDR3 consists of 15 residues. CDR3 sequence: CASSQQGYSGYGYTF. The CDR3 nucleotides read TGCGCCAGCAGCCAGCAGGGGTACAGTGGGTATGGCTACACCTTC.

This clone has a single count. This chain links TRBV11-2 with TRBJ1-1, with D maybe TRBD1 (5 bases). V was shortened by 4 bases and J by 4 bases, with 10 bases between the two germline ends. The V gene's germline CDR1 is SGHAT and CDR2 FQNNGV. CDR3 length: 13 amino acids. For the CDR3, the DNA is TGTGCCAGCAGCTGGGACGAGGGCACTGAAGCTTTCTTT. It is translated as CASSWDEGTEAFF. Based on the CDR3 plus reference TRBV11-2 and TRBJ1-1, the full variable domain is EAGVAQSPRYKIIEKRQSVAFWCNPISGHATLYWYQQILGQGPKLLIQFQNNGVVDDSQLPKDRFSAERLKGVDSTLKIQPAKLEDSAVYLCASSWDEGTEAFFGQGTRLTVV.

The chain links TRBV6-5 to TRBJ2-2, with TRBD1 matching over 7 bases. After removal of 6 bases from V and 1 base from J, the junction contained 5 bases not matched to a gene. CDR1 and CDR2 (germline): MNHEY, SVGAGI. The CDR3 is 15 amino acids. CDR3 nucleotides: TGTGCCAGCAGGATAAGACAGGGGAACACCGGGGAGCTGTTTTTT. This encodes CASRIRQGNTGELFF.

The rearrangement uses TRBV19 and TRBJ2-5, with 7 bases matching TRBD2. The CDR3 loop spans 14 amino acids. V dropped 7 bases and J dropped 2; count of bases not matched to a gene: 7. Germline V gene sequence: CDR1 LNHDA, CDR2 SQIVND (reference sequence). In DNA form, the CDR3 reads TGTGCCAGTAAAGACGGGGAGGGGCAAGAGACCCAGTACTTC. Translating gives CASKDGEGQETQYF.

The rearrangement joins TRBV19 to TRBJ1-3; D is possibly TRBD1 (6 bases). The CDR3 has 15 amino acids. CDR1 is LNHDA and CDR2 is SQIVND in the germline V gene (reference sequence). Deletions cut 5 bases from V and 1 base from J, with 12 bases between. This CDR3 is CASSQTGTSGNTIYF. In nucleotides, the CDR3 is TGTGCCAGTAGTCAAACAGGGACATCTGGAAACACCATATATTTT.

This rearrangement joins TRBV18 to TRBJ2-2, with TRBD1 as a possible D gene (6 bases). CDR3 length: 16 residues. V was trimmed by 3 bases and J by 4 bases, leaving 15 bases between them. Germline CDR1 is KGHSH and CDR2 is LQKENI. CDR3 residues: CASSPDRGHSTGELFF. In nucleotides, the CDR3 is TGTGCCAGCTCACCCGACCGGGGACATAGCACCGGGGAGCTGTTTTTT.

The chain is built from TRBV5-1 and TRBJ1-2, with 12 bases matching TRBD1. Per the germline V gene, CDR1 is SGHRS and CDR2 is YFSETQ. CDR3 length: 16 residues. The ends lost 3 bases at V and 1 base at J; junction bases unmatched: 4. CDR3 sequence reads: CASSSGQGALNYGYTF. CDR3 nucleotide sequence: TGCGCCAGCAGCTCGGGACAGGGGGCCCTTAACTATGGCTACACCTTC.

This clone was recorded a few times. The V call is TRBV19, the J call TRBJ1-5, with 7 positions matching TRBD1. The CDR3 has 14 residues. V dropped 6 bases and J dropped 1; count of bases not matched to a gene: 3. CDR1 LNHDA and CDR2 SQIVND come from the germline V gene (reference sequence). The CDR3 loop is CASSGTASNQPQHF. Here the CDR3 DNA reads TGTGCCAGTAGCGGGACAGCGAGCAATCAGCCCCAGCATTTT.

A few counts support this clone. V gene TRBV27 combines with J gene TRBJ2-2; D not certain. V shed 7 bases and J shed 1 base, with 7 bases lying between them. The CDR3 loop spans 13 amino acids. Germline CDR1 is MNHEY and CDR2 is SMNVEV (reference sequence). CDR3 bases: TGTGCCAGCATGAACAGGAACACCGGGGAGCTGTTTTTT. Its protein product is CASMNRNTGELFF.

This chain connects TRBV4-1 to TRBJ2-1; D is undetermined. CDR1 is MGHRA, CDR2 YSYEKL, per germline. This CDR3 contains 11 residues. The V end lost 1 base, the J end lost 12 bases, and 7 bases lay between the germline ends. Here the CDR3 reads CASSQGGRQFF. DNA for the CDR3: TGCGCCAGCAGCCAAGGCGGTCGGCAGTTCTTC.